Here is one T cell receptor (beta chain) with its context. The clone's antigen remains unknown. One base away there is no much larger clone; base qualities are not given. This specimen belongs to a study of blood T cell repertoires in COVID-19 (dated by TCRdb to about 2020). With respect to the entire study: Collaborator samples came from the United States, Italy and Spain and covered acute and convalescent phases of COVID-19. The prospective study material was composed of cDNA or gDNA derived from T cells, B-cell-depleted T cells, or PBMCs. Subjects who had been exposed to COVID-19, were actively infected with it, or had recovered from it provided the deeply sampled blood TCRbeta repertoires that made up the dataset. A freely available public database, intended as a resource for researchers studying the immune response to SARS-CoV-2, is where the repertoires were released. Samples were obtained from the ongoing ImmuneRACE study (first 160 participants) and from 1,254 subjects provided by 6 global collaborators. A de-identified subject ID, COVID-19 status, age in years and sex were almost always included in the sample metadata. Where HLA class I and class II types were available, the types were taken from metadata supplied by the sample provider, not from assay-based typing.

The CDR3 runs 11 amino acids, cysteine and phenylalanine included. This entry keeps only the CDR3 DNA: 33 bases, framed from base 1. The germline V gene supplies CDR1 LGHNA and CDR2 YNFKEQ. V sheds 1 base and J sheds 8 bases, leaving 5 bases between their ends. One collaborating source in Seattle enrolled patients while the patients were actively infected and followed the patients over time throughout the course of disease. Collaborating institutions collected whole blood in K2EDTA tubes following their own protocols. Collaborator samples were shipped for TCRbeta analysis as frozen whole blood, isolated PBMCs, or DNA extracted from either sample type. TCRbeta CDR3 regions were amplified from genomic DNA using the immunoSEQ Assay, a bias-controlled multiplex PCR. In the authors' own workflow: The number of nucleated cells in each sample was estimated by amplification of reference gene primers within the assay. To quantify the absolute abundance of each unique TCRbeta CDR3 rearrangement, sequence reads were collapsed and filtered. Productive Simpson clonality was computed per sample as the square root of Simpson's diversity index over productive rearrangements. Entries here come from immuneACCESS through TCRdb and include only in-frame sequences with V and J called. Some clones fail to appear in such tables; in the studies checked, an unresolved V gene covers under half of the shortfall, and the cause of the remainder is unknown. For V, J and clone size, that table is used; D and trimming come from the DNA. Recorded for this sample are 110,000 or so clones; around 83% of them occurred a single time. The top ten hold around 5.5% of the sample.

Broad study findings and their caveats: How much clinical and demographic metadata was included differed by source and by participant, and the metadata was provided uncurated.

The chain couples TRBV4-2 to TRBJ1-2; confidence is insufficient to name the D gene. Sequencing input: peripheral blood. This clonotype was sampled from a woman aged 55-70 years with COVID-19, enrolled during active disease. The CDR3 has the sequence CASSQVGGYTF. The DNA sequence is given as TGTGCCAGCAGCCAAGTGGGCGGCTACACCTTC.